The 23 T cell receptor beta chains below all came from one sample that was sequenced in a study of T cell repertoires in cytomegalovirus infection. For these receptors, no antigen is known. One entry per CDR3 protein, called by TCRdb with MiXCR from the reads. The sample lists 380,000 or so distinct CDR3 sequences; 34% were seen once. The sequences come from cultured PBMCs, collected from culture after CMV antigen stimulation. These receptors were taken from a human donor in good health (CMV status not recorded). Some clones in this sample may be carry-over from other donors' samples.

The chain uses TRBV19 and TRBJ1-5, with a possible D match to TRBD1 (5 bases). The CDR3 runs 13 residues. V was clipped by 4 bases and J by 4 bases, with 8 bases between them. CDR1 and CDR2 (germline): LNHDA, SQIVND (reference sequence). Here the CDR3 DNA reads TGTGCCAGTAGTAACGACAGAAATCAGCCCCAGCATTTT. This sequence encodes CASSNDRNQPQHF.

This chain uses TRBV29-1 with TRBJ2-1; unclear D gene. The CDR3 extends over 12 amino acids. Trimming took off 3 bases at V and 10 bases at J, with 13 bases between the two ends. Germline assignment: CDR1 SQVTM and CDR2 ANQGSEA. The CDR3 here is CSVDQPLGEQFF. The CDR3 region has the DNA TGCAGCGTTGACCAACCCTTGGGGGAGCAGTTCTTC.

A few counts support this clonotype. CDR3 DNA: TGTGCCAGCAGCTCGGGGGACATTCAGTACTTC. Protein: CASSSGDIQYF. The rearrangement uses TRBV7-9 and TRBJ2-4, with D possibly TRBD2 on 6 matching bases. This CDR3 spans 11 amino acids. Germline V gene sequence: CDR1 SEHNR, CDR2 FQNEAQ (reference sequence). Deletions cut 4 bases from V and 8 bases from J, with 6 bases between.

V usage is TRBV20-1 and J usage is TRBJ2-7, with a tentative D call TRBD2 (7 bases). The germline V gene has CDR1 DFQATT and CDR2 SNEGSKA (reference sequence). Deletions cut 3 bases from V and 3 bases from J, with 18 bases between. The CDR3 has 15 amino acids. The CDR3 DNA reads as TGCAGTGCTAGGGGGGGGACAATGGGATTCTACGAGCAGTACTTC. The encoded protein is CSARGGTMGFYEQYF.

The chain uses TRBV6-5 and TRBJ2-1; a weak D match, TRBD2 (6 bases). From germline, CDR1 is MNHEY and CDR2 SVGAGI. Between the trimmed V and J ends, which lost 8 bases and 8 bases, there was a span of 19 bases. The CDR3 is 14 residues long. The CDR3 loop is CASRGDARRDEQFF. In DNA form, the CDR3 reads TGTGCCAGCCGCGGGGACGCCCGACGAGATGAGCAGTTCTTC.

The sample holds a few counts of this clonotype. The chain combines TRBV7-2 with TRBJ1-2; no reliable D call. V lost 5 bases to trimming and J lost 0 bases, with 13 bases between them. Germline values: CDR1 SGHTA, CDR2 FQGNSA. The CDR3 spans 15 residues. CDR3 protein: CASSRFTGSNYGYTF. The CDR3 region has the DNA TGTGCCAGCAGCCGATTCACCGGGTCTAACTATGGCTACACCTTC.

The chain links TRBV7-2 to TRBJ1-1; D may be TRBD1 (6 bases). The length of the CDR3 is 18 residues. Between the trimmed V and J ends, which lost 6 bases and 3 bases, there was a span of 26 bases. The germline gives CDR1 SGHTA, CDR2 FQGNSA. The CDR3 coding sequence is TGTGCCAGCAGGGCTACAGGGTCGCCCGGTGGGTTGGACACTGAAGCTTTCTTT. The encoded protein is CASRATGSPGGLDTEAFF.

This sequence joins TRBV6-2 or TRBV6-3 and TRBJ2-7, with no clear D. Germline values: CDR1 MNHEY, CDR2 SVGEGT. V was shortened by 4 bases and J by 3 bases, with 10 bases between the two germline ends. The CDR3 runs to 13 residues. In DNA, the CDR3 is TGTGCCAGCAGTTCGACATACAACTACGAGCAGTACTTC. It encodes CASSSTYNYEQYF.

The chain has TRBV4-1 and TRBJ1-4, with TRBD1 matching 10 bases. Germline trimming cut 2 bases from V and 5 bases from J; bases unmatched to any gene: 2. Germline values: CDR1 MGHRA, CDR2 YSYEKL. This CDR3 comprises 15 residues. The CDR3 sequence: CASSQPGQGNEKLFF. Here the CDR3 DNA reads TGCGCCAGCAGCCAACCGGGACAGGGGAATGAAAAACTGTTTTTT.

This clonotype was observed a few times. CDR3 sequence (DNA): TGTGCCAGCAGCAAAAGGATTTACCCCGGGACAGCCTATGGCTACACCTTC. Residues: CASSKRIYPGTAYGYTF. This chain joins TRBV7-8 and TRBJ1-2, with 7 bases fitting TRBD1. The CDR3 covers 17 residues. From germline, CDR1 is SGHVS and CDR2 FQNEAQ. J gave up 4 bases and V 5 bases, and 16 bases lay outside the gene matches.

The chain couples TRBV20-1 to TRBJ2-7; TRBD2 matches at 11 bases. Germline V gives CDR1 DFQATT, CDR2 SNEGSKA (reference sequence). The CDR3 totals 14 residues. V was clipped by 6 bases and J by 4 bases; unmatched bases: 8. The CDR3 nucleotides read TGCAGTGCATTAGCGGGAGGGCCCTCTTACGAGCAGTACTTC. This sequence encodes CSALAGGPSYEQYF.

The chain combines TRBV29-1 with TRBJ2-5, with D uncertain. The V end was cut by 7 bases, the J end by 3 bases, with 6 bases between. Germline loops: CDR1 SQVTM, CDR2 ANQGSEA. The CDR3 covers 10 residues. The CDR3, as DNA: TGCAGCGCTGCAGAAGAGACCCAGTACTTC. It codes for CSAAEETQYF.

The chain combines TRBV7-9 with TRBJ2-2; no definite D call. With 3 bases removed from V and 0 bases from J, the gap between germline ends came to 8 bases. The CDR3 is made up of 15 amino acids. Per the germline V gene, CDR1 is SEHNR and CDR2 is FQNEAQ (reference sequence). The CDR3 is CASSLGISNTGELFF. CDR3 nucleotide sequence: TGTGCCAGCAGCTTGGGGATCTCGAACACCGGGGAGCTGTTTTTT.

The chain is built from TRBV2 and TRBJ2-1, with 13 bases aligning to TRBD2. The CDR3 runs to 19 residues. The V segment lost 2 bases and the J segment 5 bases; nucleotides outside the gene matches: 12. Germline V gene sequence: CDR1 SNHLY, CDR2 FYNNEI. CDR3 protein: CASSELLGTSGRADNEQFF. The CDR3 DNA reads TGTGCCAGCAGTGAATTGTTAGGCACTAGCGGGAGGGCGGACAATGAGCAGTTCTTC.

The chain carries TRBV29-1 and TRBJ1-2; 10 positions match TRBD1. The germline V gene has CDR1 SQVTM and CDR2 ANQGSEA. The CDR3 consists of 15 residues. Trimming at V came to 0 bases and at J to 4 bases, leaving 5 bases not matched to a gene. The CDR3 DNA reads as TGCAGCGTTGAAGATGGGACAGGGGCCATCTATGGCTACACCTTC. Encoded protein: CSVEDGTGAIYGYTF.

This sequence joins TRBV15 and TRBJ1-1, with D perhaps matching TRBD1 (5 bases). CDR1 and CDR2 from the germline V gene are LNHNV and YYDKDF (reference sequence). The CDR3 length is 12 residues. V lost 3 bases to trimming and J lost 8 bases, with 10 bases between them. As DNA, the CDR3 is TGTGCCACCAGCAGGGAGGGACCAGAAGCTTTCTTT. Protein sequence: CATSREGPEAFF.

This clonotype was seen many times. The J gene is TRBJ2-5, the V gene TRBV6-2 or TRBV6-3; D possibly corresponds to TRBD2 (6 bases). Per the germline V gene, CDR1 is MNHEY and CDR2 is SVGEGT. Between the trimmed V and J ends, which lost 8 bases and 5 bases, there was a span of 18 bases. This CDR3 is built from 14 residues. As DNA, the CDR3 is TGTGCCAGCCGAGGAGGGGAGGCGAGTGAGACCCAGTACTTC. Protein product: CASRGGEASETQYF.

The chain is built from TRBV10-3 and TRBJ2-5, with 7 bases identical to TRBD2. J lost 7 bases, V lost 3 bases, and 5 bases had no gene match. This CDR3 is 13 amino acids long. The germline V gene encodes CDR1 ENHRY and CDR2 SYGVKD. As DNA, the CDR3 is TGTGCCATCAGTGATCCTAGCGGAGCGACCCAGTACTTC. Translated, it gives CAISDPSGATQYF.

The chain couples TRBV12-3 or TRBV12-4 to TRBJ2-7; 8 bases match TRBD1. The CDR3 loop spans 13 amino acids. The junction had 6 bases not matched to a gene; V was cut back by 6 bases and J by 5 bases. The CDR3 reads CASRRQGFNEQYF. DNA of the CDR3: TGTGCCAGCAGAAGACAGGGGTTTAACGAGCAGTACTTC.

The chain has TRBV10-3 and TRBJ2-7, with 9 bases that match TRBD1. Per germline, CDR1 ENHRY and CDR2 SYGVKD. CDR3 size: 16 residues. After removal of 6 bases from V and 6 bases from J, the junction contained 15 bases not matched to a gene. As DNA, the CDR3 is TGTGCCATCAGACATACCCGGGACAGGGTTTTTGGCGAGCAGTACTTC. Protein sequence: CAIRHTRDRVFGEQYF.

This chain joins TRBV20-1 and TRBJ1-6; D may be TRBD1 (6 bases). The germline CDR1 and CDR2 sequences are DFQATT and SNEGSKA (reference sequence). The CDR3 covers 15 residues. The V and J ends lost 0 bases and 9 bases respectively, with 15 bases between them. CDR3 sequence: CSARDFEGVGSPLHF. In nucleotides, the CDR3 is TGCAGTGCTAGAGATTTCGAGGGGGTCGGTTCACCCCTCCACTTT.

The chain recombines TRBV12-3 or TRBV12-4 with TRBJ1-2, with D unresolved. V lost 6 bases to trimming and J lost 0 bases, with 14 bases between them. This CDR3 contains 15 residues. CDR3 nucleotide sequence: TGTGCCAGCAGCGAGTTAGGCCGTACTAACTATGGCTACACCTTC. As protein: CASSELGRTNYGYTF.

This rearrangement joins TRBV25-1 to TRBJ2-3; 12 bases line up with TRBD2. Germline V gene lookup returns CDR1 MGHDK and CDR2 SYGVNS. With V trimmed by 5 bases and J by 5 bases, 2 bases remained unmatched. The CDR3 length is 14 residues. In nucleotides, the CDR3 is TGTGCCAGCAGTCTGACTAGCGGGAGAGATACGCAGTATTTT. Translating it yields CASSLTSGRDTQYF.